Listed here is a single T cell receptor (beta chain). What it binds is unknown. PCR was performed a second time for 7 to 11 cycles using a sample-barcoded 5' primer and a J-beta primer mix. MiXCR, applied by TCRdb to the 5' RACE reads, yields one record per CDR3 protein. In the table there are fewer than 700,000 distinct CDR3 sequences, around 41% of which are singletons. The source of the sample is a study of blood T cells in healthy people across ages. General study findings and limits: Unsorted PBMCs ruled out conclusive naive versus antigen-experienced comparison.

Germline V gene sequence: CDR1 MNHEY, CDR2 SVGEGT. J was trimmed by 4 bases and V by 2 bases; bases with no gene match: 8. The CDR3 contains 16 residues. The TCR originated in a man aged 80 or over in good health. The chain is built from TRBV6-2 or TRBV6-3 and TRBJ2-1, with 7 bases matching TRBD2. Input material: blood. The CDR3 reads CASSYPQRGVYNEQFF. The CDR3 coding sequence is TGTGCCAGCAGTTACCCCCAGCGGGGAGTGTACAATGAGCAGTTCTTC.